This TCR beta chain was obtained from a study of beta chain features in type 1 diabetes. This CDR3 is built from 13 residues. The ends were cut back, 5 bases at V and 3 bases at J, with 13 bases in the middle. Germline CDR1 GTSNPN, CDR2 SVGIG (reference sequence). Without exception, sorted populations had purity beyond 98%. All of the isolated RNA was reverse transcribed, so expressed TCRB transcripts were sequenced. Clones were read by immunoSEQ multiplex PCR, and TCRdb kept only the in-frame ones, dropping some. The sample contains a few hundred thousand clones, 30% of which appear only once. The table lists this clone with a few counts. Its antigen is currently unknown. Study findings and constraints: Cells carrying high TCR expression could end up over-represented when cDNA is sequenced. When VDJ junctions were examined, type 1 diabetes patients showed fewer insertions and more deletions. For patients and controls alike, PCR might favor shorter templates to the same degree.

Sequencing was done on a sample of naive CD4+ T cells from blood. The TCR comes from a man aged 18 to 30 in good health. The chain links TRBV30 to TRBJ1-1, with a tentative D call TRBD1 (5 bases). The CDR3, as DNA: TGTGCCTGGGCGTTGGACATTTACACTGAAGCTTTCTTT. Protein sequence: CAWALDIYTEAFF.